This TCR beta chain appears in the sequencing data of a study of T cell clonotyping in hematopoietic cell transplantation. Points from the study as a whole: Broader posttransplant TCR repertoire diversity was predicted by graft donor and pretransplant recipient Inverse Simpson Index values.

Time point indicated: recipient sample about 28 days before transplant, after cytoreduction. A single count supports this clone. Its antigen is undetermined. Germline CDR1 is LNHDA and CDR2 is SQIVND (reference sequence). Trimming removed 4 bases at V and 1 base at J, with 12 bases between. CDR3 length: 15 amino acids. Sequencing was performed with immunoSEQ multiplex PCR; in TCRdb, only in-frame clones are kept and a portion is missing. The table includes 25,000 to 30,000 clones, about three quarters detected once. Sequenced material: peripheral blood mononuclear cells, taken before stem cell transplant. This clonotype was sampled from a young woman with chronic myeloid leukemia. Some clones in this sample may be carry-over from other donors' samples. J is TRBJ2-3 and V is TRBV19, with D possibly TRBD1 on 5 matching bases. The DNA of the CDR3 is TGTGCCAGTAGTAAATCAGGGTGGGGCACAGATACGCAGTATTTT. It codes for CASSKSGWGTDTQYF. The entire variable domain, with the rest obtained from reference TRBV19 and TRBJ2-3, is as follows: DGGITQSPKYLFRKEGQNVTLSCEQNLNHDAMYWYRQDPGQGLRLIYYSQIVNDFQKGDIAEGYSVSREKKESFPLTVTSAQKNPTAFYLCASSKSGWGTDTQYFGPGTRLTVL.